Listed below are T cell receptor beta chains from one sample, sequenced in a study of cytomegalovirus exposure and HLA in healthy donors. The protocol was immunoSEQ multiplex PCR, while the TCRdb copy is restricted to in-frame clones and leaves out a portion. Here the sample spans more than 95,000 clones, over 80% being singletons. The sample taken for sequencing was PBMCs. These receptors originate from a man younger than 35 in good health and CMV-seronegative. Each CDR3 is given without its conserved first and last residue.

CDR3: ASSRQRGLTYEQY; J: TRBJ2-7; V: TRBV5-6
CDR3: ASSLRLAGGSYNEQF; J: TRBJ2-1; V: TRBV11-2
CDR3: ASSFGSGTPQETQY; J: TRBJ2-5; V: TRBV11-3
CDR3: ALGQGTTEAF; J: TRBJ1-1; V: TRBV30
CDR3: ASSVGGAGNQPQH; J: TRBJ1-5; V: TRBV6-1
CDR3: ASSLALAAADTQY; J: TRBJ2-3; V: TRBV7-2
CDR3: SVEGGPTVHEQY; J: TRBJ2-7; V: TRBV29-1
CDR3: ASSQATGFDQPQH; J: TRBJ1-5; V: TRBV5-4
CDR3: ASSLVPGRGGSGANVLT; J: TRBJ2-6; V: TRBV7-8
CDR3: ASNPPLGQGPTTNEKLF; J: TRBJ1-4; V: TRBV2
CDR3: ASSPSLGQTAYEQY; J: TRBJ2-7; V: TRBV27
CDR3: ASGLSTLNTEAF; J: TRBJ1-1; V: TRBV12-5
CDR3: ASSRDQRLYNEQF; J: TRBJ2-1; V: TRBV28
CDR3: ASSLMGAGTGELF; J: TRBJ2-2; V: TRBV7-3
CDR3: ASSGLAGGYNEQF; J: TRBJ2-1; V: TRBV4-3
CDR3: ASSMSGGYNEQF; J: TRBJ2-1; V: TRBV19
CDR3: ASSILTGGRKTQY; J: TRBJ2-5; V: TRBV19
CDR3: AWRSGVTNYGYT; J: TRBJ1-2; V: TRBV30
CDR3: ASSPQGQGAYGYT; J: TRBJ1-2; V: TRBV7-8
CDR3: AWSGGGTAYGYT; J: TRBJ1-2; V: TRBV30
CDR3: ASSLSTQLRSRETQY; J: TRBJ2-5; V: TRBV7-3
CDR3: ASSPDRGNYGYT; J: TRBJ1-2; V: TRBV18
CDR3: ASSVSPSANVLT; J: TRBJ2-6; V: TRBV9
CDR3: ASMGRAGNQPQH; J: TRBJ1-5; V: TRBV19
CDR3: ASRGGGSNQPQH; J: TRBJ1-5; V: TRBV27
CDR3: ASSLINSEAF; J: TRBJ1-1; V: TRBV11-3
CDR3: ASSQEGTGLNEQF; J: TRBJ2-1; V: TRBV4-3
CDR3: ASTPRGFGQPQH; J: TRBJ1-5; V: TRBV28
CDR3: ASGAQGNYGYT; J: TRBJ1-2; V: TRBV5-1
CDR3: ASSRGQGIYNEQF; J: TRBJ2-1; V: TRBV7-3
CDR3: ASSIDGTSGANVLT; J: TRBJ2-6; V: TRBV19
CDR3: ASTAGAQPYEQY; J: NA; V: TRBV28
CDR3: ASSLGFRGAGLNQPQH; J: TRBJ1-5; V: TRBV7-3
CDR3: ASSLTIGEGQY; J: TRBJ2-7; V: TRBV7-3
CDR3: ASSLVAYNEQF; J: TRBJ2-1; V: TRBV27
CDR3: ASLRTGGRDEQF; J: TRBJ2-1; V: TRBV2
CDR3: ASSLVSGTSTDTQY; J: TRBJ2-3; V: TRBV7-9
CDR3: ASSFSRGTAKYEQY; J: TRBJ2-7; V: TRBV11-2
CDR3: ASSLVTVMNTEAF; J: TRBJ1-1; V: TRBV7-8
CDR3: ASSPWAATQETQY; J: TRBJ2-5; V: TRBV6-5
CDR3: ASSLVRDEQY; J: TRBJ2-7; V: TRBV5-6
CDR3: AWSWGVTNTEAF; J: TRBJ1-1; V: TRBV30
CDR3: ASSGTGENYGYT; J: TRBJ1-2; V: TRBV4-1
CDR3: ASSLVSGRNIQY; J: TRBJ2-4; V: TRBV7-8
CDR3: ASSPSDRVYHNEQF; J: TRBJ2-1; V: TRBV13
CDR3: ASRNPGLAETQY; J: TRBJ2-5; V: TRBV19
CDR3: ASSRQGGGEKLF; J: TRBJ1-4; V: TRBV13
CDR3: ASSSERAGYNEQF; J: TRBJ2-1; V: TRBV19
CDR3: ASSLVAGGAHEQY; J: TRBJ2-7; V: TRBV5-1
CDR3: ASTGQGVSGNTIY; J: TRBJ1-3; V: TRBV5-8
CDR3: ASPNRRGSTEAF; J: TRBJ1-1; V: TRBV28
CDR3: ASSRPGLAGQETQY; J: TRBJ2-5; V: TRBV28
CDR3: ASSPGTGGAWTEAF; J: TRBJ1-1; V: TRBV4-2
CDR3: ASSLGHYNYGYT; J: TRBJ1-2; V: TRBV7-8
CDR3: ASSTSGSADTQY; J: TRBJ2-3; V: TRBV25-1